This T cell receptor beta chain was profiled in a study of cytomegalovirus exposure and HLA in healthy donors. Study overall: Earlier work reported 100 million or so unique TCR beta sequences from some 170 million T cells. Study-level points and caveats: The records held CMV serostatus as the only immune exposure information.

V dropped 0 bases and J dropped 5; count of bases not matched to a gene: 0. Germline V gives CDR1 KGHSH, CDR2 LQKENI. This CDR3 contains 14 residues. A word on this clone: Antigen: not known.

Vbeta (60) and Jbeta (13) primers were used in the PCR. Profiling relied on immunoSEQ multiplex PCR, and the TCRdb table lists in-frame clones only, not all of them. The sample has 140,000 to 150,000 clones, 76% seen once. The TCR sequence derives from a man aged 35-49 years in good health and CMV-seronegative. The sequencing sample was made of PBMCs. The chain recombines TRBV18 with TRBJ2-2, with TRBD2 identical over 7 bases. CDR3 protein: CASSPPGGTGELFF. CDR3 nucleotide sequence: TGTGCCAGCTCACCACCCGGGGGGACCGGGGAGCTGTTTTTT. The full variable domain, its missing parts supplied by reference TRBV18 and TRBJ2-2, is NAGVMQNPRHLVRRRGQEARLRCSPMKGHSHVYWYRQLPEEGLKFMVYLQKENIIDESGMPKERFSAEFPKEGPSILRIQQVVRGDSAAYFCASSPPGGTGELFFGEGSRLTVL.